One sample yielded the 29 T cell receptor beta chains listed below, sequenced in a study of cytomegalovirus exposure and HLA in healthy donors (dated by TCRdb to 2015 to 2018). Library preparation employed the immunoSEQ multiplex PCR assay. The clones in this table, taken by TCRdb from immuneACCESS, are in-frame only. Not every clone is retained; where verified, under half of the shortfall comes from an unresolved V gene, and the cause of the rest is unknown. Across this sample there are approximately 230,000 clones, with more than 75% seen only once. The ten biggest clones cover more than 10% of the sample. Sequenced sample: PBMCs. The source is a man aged 18 to 29 in good health and CMV-seropositive.

This chain's CDR3 is CASAHRDRVNNEQFF. In DNA form, the CDR3 reads TGTGCCAGCGCCCACCGGGACAGGGTTAACAATGAGCAGTTCTTC. This sequence joins TRBV27 and TRBJ2-1; TRBD1 agrees at 9 bases. Losses at the gene ends were 8 bases for V and 5 bases for J; bases not matched to a gene: 10. The CDR3 loop spans 15 amino acids. Germline-derived CDR1 and CDR2 are MNHEY and SMNVEV (reference sequence).

The chain carries TRBV30 and TRBJ2-3, with D possibly matching TRBD2 (6 bases). V lost 5 bases and J 7 bases, leaving 10 bases between the germline ends. CDR1 and CDR2 (germline): GTSNPN, SVGIG (reference sequence). The CDR3 is 11 amino acids. The CDR3 protein is CAWGGLNTQYF. CDR3 DNA: TGTGCCTGGGGGGGGTTGAATACGCAGTATTTT.

CDR3 amino acids: CASSLVAGHGYTF. The CDR3, as DNA: TGTGCCAGCAGCTTGGTTGCGGGGCATGGCTACACCTTC. The chain uses TRBV5-6 and TRBJ1-2, with D possibly being TRBD1 (5 bases). The V and J ends lost 0 bases and 6 bases respectively, with 9 bases between them. Germline V CDR1 and CDR2: SGHDT, YYEEEE. The CDR3 length is 13 residues.

This clone is a singleton in its sample. CDR3 DNA: TGTGCCAGCAGCTTGCGTCTGCCAGGCCTCTATGGCTACACCTTC. Translating gives CASSLRLPGLYGYTF. The chain joins TRBV5-6 to TRBJ1-2; D call uncertain. The germline V gene has CDR1 SGHDT and CDR2 YYEEEE. The CDR3 runs 15 residues. V lost 1 base and J 4 bases, leaving 14 bases between the germline ends.

This clone was detected once. The rearrangement uses TRBV5-1 and TRBJ1-2, with 9 bases aligning to TRBD1. V lost 5 bases and J lost 9; bases outside the gene matches: 11. Germline-derived CDR1 and CDR2 are SGHRS and YFSETQ. CDR3 length: 14 amino acids. CDR3 in DNA: TGCGCCAGCAGTTCGCAACAGGGGGCGCAAAGCTACACCTTC. Its protein product is CASSSQQGAQSYTF. Together with reference TRBV5-1 and TRBJ1-2, the CDR3 gives the full variable domain: KAGVTQTPRYLIKTRGQQVTLSCSPISGHRSVSWYQQTPGQGLQFLFEYFSETQRNKGNFPGRFSGRQFSNSRSEMNVSTLELGDSALYLCASSSQQGAQSYTFGSGTRLTVV.

This clone was seen a single time. The chain couples TRBV6-1 to TRBJ1-5; D ambiguous. With 9 bases removed from V and 9 bases from J, the gap between germline ends came to 9 bases. Germline lookup yields CDR1 MNHNS and CDR2 SASEGT. The CDR3 is 10 amino acids. The CDR3 DNA reads as TGTGCCAGTTCAGTTCGGCCCCAGCATTTT. Residues: CASSVRPQHF.

V gene TRBV29-1 combines with J gene TRBJ2-3; D gene unclear. The CDR3 spans 14 residues. Trimming left V 3 bases short and J 7 bases short, with 17 bases between. Germline V CDR1 and CDR2: SQVTM, ANQGSEA. The CDR3 loop reads CSVDIGGVGYTQYF. The CDR3, as DNA: TGCAGCGTTGACATTGGCGGTGTGGGGTATACGCAGTATTTT.

The genes are TRBV9 and TRBJ2-4; 9 bases align to TRBD1. With 4 bases clipped from V and 9 bases from J, the junction kept 8 bases outside the gene matches. CDR1 and CDR2 from the germline V gene are SGDLS and YYNGEE. The length of the CDR3 is 14 residues. CDR3 sequence: CASSPTTGGSIQYF. Written as DNA, the CDR3 is TGTGCCAGCAGCCCGACTACAGGGGGCAGCATTCAGTACTTC. The complete variable domain, with remaining parts taken from reference TRBV9 and TRBJ2-4, reads DSGVTQTPKHLITATGQRVTLRCSPRSGDLSVYWYQQSLDQGLQFLIQYYNGEERAKGNILERFSAQQFPDLHSELNLSSLELGDSALYFCASSPTTGGSIQYFGAGTRLSVL.

V is TRBV10-1 and J is TRBJ1-2, with TRBD1 identical over 9 bases. Germline V gives CDR1 WNHNN, CDR2 SYGVQD (reference sequence). CDR3 length: 17 residues. With V trimmed by 10 bases and J by 2 bases, 17 bases remained unmatched. The CDR3 sequence: CANSTTGQGISNYGYTF. The DNA for the CDR3 is TGCGCCAACTCGACCACGGGACAGGGAATCTCGAACTATGGCTACACCTTC.

In nucleotides, the CDR3 is TGTGCCAGCAGTTCATTATACCGGGACAGGGAGACGGGTGAGCAGTACTTC. Translation: CASSSLYRDRETGEQYF. This rearrangement joins TRBV28 to TRBJ2-7, with 9 bases that match TRBD1. The CDR3 has 17 amino acids. The germline CDR1 and CDR2 sequences are MDHEN and SYDVKM. V dropped 4 bases and J dropped 7; count of bases not matched to a gene: 17. Full variable domain (outside the CDR3, taken from reference TRBV28 and TRBJ2-7): DVKVTQSSRYLVKRTGEKVFLECVQDMDHENMFWYRQDPGLGLRLIYFSYDVKMKEKGDIPEGYSVSREKKERFSLILESASTNQTSMYLCASSSLYRDRETGEQYFGPGTRLTVT.

For the CDR3, the DNA is TGTGCCAGCAGCTGGGGAGGCGATCGCACAGATACGCAGTATTTT. Protein: CASSWGGDRTDTQYF. The chain uses TRBV5-6 and TRBJ2-3, with D perhaps matching TRBD2 (6 bases). The germline gives CDR1 SGHDT, CDR2 YYEEEE. The CDR3 is 15 residues long. The ends were cut back, 3 bases at V and 1 base at J, with 12 bases in the middle. Supplemented by reference TRBV5-6 and TRBJ2-3, the full variable domain reads DAGVTQSPTHLIKTRGQQVTLRCSPKSGHDTVSWYQQALGQGPQFIFQYYEEEERQRGNFPDRFSGHQFPNYSSELNVNALLLGDSALYLCASSWGGDRTDTQYFGPGTRLTVL.

Only one count was recorded for this clone. This chain uses TRBV10-3 with TRBJ2-5, with D perhaps being TRBD1 or TRBD2 (5 bases each). Germline V gene sequence: CDR1 ENHRY, CDR2 SYGVKD. Deletions cut 0 bases from V and 5 bases from J, with 10 bases between. This CDR3 is 14 amino acids long. CDR3 residues: CAISESNWGETQYF. The CDR3 coding sequence is TGTGCCATCAGTGAGTCGAATTGGGGGGAGACCCAGTACTTC.

The V call is TRBV29-1, the J call TRBJ2-1; TRBD2 aligns across 9 bases. Germline loops: CDR1 SQVTM, CDR2 ANQGSEA. V was pared by 0 bases and J by 8 bases, with 14 bases of the junction left unmatched. The CDR3 is 17 amino acids. Here the CDR3 reads CSVEDSMRGRAFHEQFF. DNA for the CDR3: TGCAGCGTTGAAGATTCCATGCGCGGGAGGGCCTTCCATGAGCAGTTCTTC.

The chain carries TRBV5-4 and TRBJ2-1; D is undetermined. This CDR3 has 13 amino acids. Germline V gene data show CDR1 as SGHNT and CDR2 as YYREEE (reference sequence). V was shortened by 4 bases and J by 9 bases, with 14 bases between the two germline ends. Written as DNA, the CDR3 is TGTGCCAGCAGCGTGCCTAAGGAGATTGAGCAGTTCTTC. Protein sequence: CASSVPKEIEQFF.

This clone was seen a single time. The rearrangement uses TRBV29-1 and TRBJ1-4; tentative D call: TRBD1 (5 bases). CDR1 SQVTM and CDR2 ANQGSEA come from the germline V gene. The CDR3 runs 11 residues. The V end lost 3 bases, the J end lost 7 bases, and 6 bases lay between the germline ends. The CDR3 bases are TGCAGCGTTGAGGGGGGTGAAAAACTGTTTTTT. This codes for CSVEGGEKLFF.

V gene TRBV5-1 combines with J gene TRBJ2-3; the D call may be TRBD1 or TRBD2 (5 bases each). CDR3 length equals 14 residues. Germline V gene data show CDR1 as SGHRS and CDR2 as YFSETQ. Deletions cut 2 bases from V and 6 bases from J, with 13 bases between. The CDR3: CASSLGTARDTQYF. The DNA for the CDR3 is TGCGCCAGCAGCTTAGGGACGGCTCGGGATACGCAGTATTTT. Drawing the rest from reference TRBV5-1 and TRBJ2-3, the complete variable domain is KAGVTQTPRYLIKTRGQQVTLSCSPISGHRSVSWYQQTPGQGLQFLFEYFSETQRNKGNFPGRFSGRQFSNSRSEMNVSTLELGDSALYLCASSLGTARDTQYFGPGTRLTVL.

V and J are TRBV4-1 and TRBJ2-1; the match to TRBD2 covers 14 bases. This CDR3 comprises 18 residues. V shed 0 bases, J shed 5 bases, and the junction held 6 bases outside the gene matches. Germline V gene data show CDR1 as MGHRA and CDR2 as YSYEKL. CDR3 protein: CASSQELGLAGGDNEQFF. The DNA of the CDR3 is TGCGCCAGCAGCCAAGAACTCGGACTAGCGGGAGGCGACAATGAGCAGTTCTTC.

This clone showed up just once. Other DNA sequences in this specimen translate into the identical CDR3. CDR3 in amino acids: CAWSVFETQYF. CDR3 nucleotide sequence: TGTGCCTGGAGTGTATTTGAGACCCAGTACTTC. The V and J genes are TRBV30 and TRBJ2-5; D is ambiguous. The CDR3 loop spans 11 amino acids. Germline loops: CDR1 GTSNPN, CDR2 SVGIG (reference sequence). The ends were cut back, 0 bases at V and 5 bases at J, with 4 bases in the middle.

This clone appeared a single time. The rearrangement links TRBV19 to TRBJ1-5; tentative D call: TRBD1 (5 bases). The CDR3 runs to 14 residues. V was clipped by 7 bases and J by 5 bases, with 15 bases between them. CDR1 LNHDA and CDR2 SQIVND come from the germline V gene (reference sequence). DNA of the CDR3: TGTGCCAGTATCCTGGGACGGGGGGATCAGCCCCAGCATTTT. Translating it yields CASILGRGDQPQHF.

This chain links TRBV2 with TRBJ2-1; the match to TRBD1 covers 8 bases. The CDR3 spans 15 residues. V lost 5 bases and J lost 0; bases outside the gene matches: 3. In germline, CDR1 is SNHLY, CDR2 FYNNEI. The CDR3 here is CASSRTGSSYNEQFF. The CDR3, as DNA: TGTGCCAGCAGTCGGACAGGGAGCTCCTACAATGAGCAGTTCTTC.

This sequence joins TRBV29-1 and TRBJ2-3; tentative D call: TRBD2 (6 bases). The CDR3 is made up of 15 amino acids. V was cut by 0 bases and J by 3 bases, with 13 bases left in between. The germline gives CDR1 SQVTM, CDR2 ANQGSEA. Here the CDR3 reads CSVEDPGVGTDTQYF. CDR3 sequence (DNA): TGCAGCGTTGAAGATCCGGGAGTAGGAACAGATACGCAGTATTTT.

The chain couples TRBV6-5 to TRBJ2-5, with TRBD2 matching over 8 bases. This CDR3 is 13 amino acids long. Germline lookup yields CDR1 MNHEY and CDR2 SVGAGI. Germline trimming cut 5 bases from V and 3 bases from J; bases unmatched to any gene: 2. The chain's CDR3 is CASSILAEETQYF. CDR3 in DNA: TGTGCCAGCAGTATACTAGCGGAAGAGACCCAGTACTTC.

The genes are TRBV4-2 and TRBJ1-1; D is ambiguous. Between the trimmed V and J ends, which lost 5 bases and 1 base, there was a span of 11 bases. The length of the CDR3 is 14 residues. Germline-derived CDR1 and CDR2 are LGHNA and YNFKEQ. The CDR3 reads CASSFRTQNTEAFF. In nucleotides, the CDR3 is TGTGCCAGCAGCTTTCGGACCCAGAACACTGAAGCTTTCTTT.

CDR3 bases: TGCAGCGTGGGGACTAGCGGGAGGCTCGAGACCCAGTACTTC. Amino acid sequence: CSVGTSGRLETQYF. The chain joins TRBV29-1 to TRBJ2-5, with 15 bases that match TRBD2. With V trimmed by 6 bases and J by 5 bases, 4 bases remained unmatched. The germline CDR1 and CDR2 sequences are SQVTM and ANQGSEA. The CDR3 consists of 14 residues.

V is TRBV30 and J is TRBJ2-1; 9 nucleotides line up with TRBD2. V lost 4 bases to trimming and J lost 0 bases; unmatched junction nucleotides: 7. The CDR3 totals 16 residues. The V gene's germline CDR1 is GTSNPN and CDR2 SVGIG (reference sequence). As DNA, the CDR3 is TGTGCCTGGACCAGCGGGAGGACGACCTCCTACAATGAGCAGTTCTTC. Its protein is CAWTSGRTTSYNEQFF. The complete variable domain, with remaining parts taken from reference TRBV30 and TRBJ2-1, reads SQTIHQWPATLVQPVGSPLSLECTVEGTSNPNLYWYRQAAGRGLQLLFYSVGIGQISSEVPQNLSASRPQDRQFILSSKKLLLSDSGFYLCAWTSGRTTSYNEQFFGPGTRLTVL.

The chain has TRBV15 and TRBJ2-7; D might be TRBD1 or TRBD2, each matching 5 bases. This CDR3 is 12 amino acids long. Germline lookup yields CDR1 LNHNV and CDR2 YYDKDF (reference sequence). V lost 0 bases and J 6 bases, leaving 6 bases between the germline ends. The CDR3 nucleotides are TGTGCCACCAGCAGAGAGAGGGGCGAGCAGTACTTC. This gives the protein CATSRERGEQYF.

This chain uses TRBV9 with TRBJ1-2, with 10 bases matching TRBD1. The CDR3 length is 17 residues. J lost 4 bases, V lost 0 bases, and 9 bases had no gene match. Germline lookup yields CDR1 SGDLS and CDR2 YYNGEE. CDR3 residues: CASSVAETGGLGYGYTF. CDR3 nucleotide sequence: TGTGCCAGCAGCGTAGCCGAGACAGGGGGCCTCGGCTATGGCTACACCTTC.

This sequence joins TRBV2 and TRBJ1-2; 8 bases map to TRBD1. Germline loops: CDR1 SNHLY, CDR2 FYNNEI. Trimming at V came to 4 bases and at J to 4 bases, leaving 8 bases not matched to a gene. The CDR3 spans 15 residues. CDR3 sequence (DNA): TGTGCCAGCAGTGCGACGGGACAGGTCTCCTATGGCTACACCTTC. Its protein product is CASSATGQVSYGYTF.

This clone was detected only a few times. V usage is TRBV30 and J usage is TRBJ2-7; possibly TRBD2 for D (5 bases). V was trimmed by 0 bases and J by 7 bases, leaving 16 bases between them. CDR1 is GTSNPN and CDR2 is SVGIG in the germline V gene (reference sequence). The CDR3 has 14 amino acids. The CDR3 reads CAWSVLRSSGEQYF. In DNA form, the CDR3 reads TGTGCCTGGAGTGTACTTCGCAGTTCGGGGGAGCAGTACTTC.